These 29 T cell receptor beta chains came from one sample sequenced in a study of T-cell memory formation after mild COVID-19. From the 5' RACE reads, TCRdb called clonotypes with MiXCR, one entry per CDR3 protein. This table has roughly 400,000 distinct CDR3 sequences, about 16% appearing once. Input material: PBMCs or a T cell subset sorted from them (not recorded which). These receptors all come from a young man who had mild COVID-19 (a few samples of this study predate the infection). Cell type and time point are not known.

This clonotype was detected only a few times. The chain recombines TRBV7-9 with TRBJ2-7, with D perhaps TRBD1 (6 bases). The V end was cut by 6 bases, the J end by 4 bases, with 16 bases between. CDR3 size: 14 residues. Germline-derived CDR1 and CDR2 are SEHNR and FQNEAQ (reference sequence). This chain's CDR3 is CASSRTDRWYEQYF. The CDR3 DNA reads TGTGCCAGCAGTCGAACAGACAGGTGGTACGAGCAGTACTTC.

The chain has TRBV12-5 and TRBJ2-5; D unclear. The CDR3 loop spans 14 amino acids. The V gene lost 0 bases and the J gene lost 2 bases, with 7 bases spanning the gap. CDR1 LGHNT and CDR2 FRNRAP come from the germline V gene. CDR3 sequence: CASGLVRFQETQYF. In DNA, the CDR3 is TGTGCTAGTGGTTTGGTACGCTTTCAAGAGACCCAGTACTTC.

This clonotype was seen a handful of times. The V and J genes are TRBV20-1 and TRBJ1-2; no clear D. The V and J ends lost 2 bases and 1 base respectively, with 8 bases between them. In germline, CDR1 is DFQATT, CDR2 SNEGSKA (reference sequence). The CDR3 sequence is 13 residues long. Here the CDR3 DNA reads TGCAGTGCTAGACCCTCCGATAACTATGGCTACACCTTC. Translating gives CSARPSDNYGYTF.

This clonotype has more than one count but fewer than ten. This rearrangement joins TRBV5-1 to TRBJ2-1; 7 bases fit TRBD2. The CDR3 is 17 residues long. Germline V gene lookup returns CDR1 SGHRS and CDR2 YFSETQ. Losses at the gene ends were 4 bases for V and 4 bases for J; bases not matched to a gene: 14. CDR3 sequence: CASSPYPVGGGYNEQFF. Here the CDR3 DNA reads TGCGCCAGCAGCCCTTACCCGGTGGGCGGGGGATACAATGAGCAGTTCTTC.

This clonotype was seen only a few times. This chain links TRBV24-1 with TRBJ2-3, with a possible D match to TRBD1 (6 bases). The germline V gene encodes CDR1 KGHDR and CDR2 SFDVKD. The CDR3 runs 14 residues. Trimming shortened V by 7 bases and J by 6 bases, and 16 bases separated the two germline ends. As DNA, the CDR3 is TGTGCCACCAGGGCAGGGGATTCGGGGGATACGCAGTATTTT. Translation: CATRAGDSGDTQYF.

The gene calls are TRBV7-2 and TRBJ2-5; TRBD1 aligns across 10 bases. The CDR3 sequence is 15 residues long. Germline-derived CDR1 and CDR2 are SGHTA and FQGNSA. J gave up 5 bases and V 4 bases, and 7 bases lay outside the gene matches. The CDR3 loop is CASSSQGQGWETQYF. CDR3 sequence (DNA): TGTGCCAGCAGCTCCCAGGGACAGGGGTGGGAGACCCAGTACTTC.

This chain links TRBV10-2 with TRBJ2-7; possibly TRBD1 or TRBD2 for D (6 bases each). The CDR3 length is 13 residues. Deletions cut 7 bases from V and 2 bases from J, with 12 bases between. CDR1 WSHSY and CDR2 SAAADI come from the germline V gene. The CDR3 loop reads CASKGGLPYEQYF. As DNA, the CDR3 is TGCGCCAGCAAGGGGGGCCTACCCTACGAGCAGTACTTC.

A few counts support this clonotype. The CDR3 here is CASSQSSSRFF. DNA of the CDR3: TGTGCCAGCAGCCAAAGTAGCTCCCGGTTCTTC. J is TRBJ2-1 and V is TRBV3-1; no firm D call. The CDR3 contains 11 residues. Trimming shortened V by 2 bases and J by 15 bases, and 11 bases separated the two germline ends. In germline, CDR1 is LGHDT, CDR2 YNNKEL (reference sequence).

This clonotype was counted between two and nine times. CDR3 nucleotides: TGTGCCAGCAGCTTATACCAGGGGATATACAATGAGCAGTTCTTC. It is translated as CASSLYQGIYNEQFF. The gene calls are TRBV11-2 and TRBJ2-1; the D gene is possibly TRBD1 (6 bases). Germline V lookup: CDR1 SGHAT, CDR2 FQNNGV. The length of the CDR3 is 15 residues. The V end lost 2 bases, the J end lost 4 bases, and 12 bases lay between the germline ends.

V gene TRBV7-9 combines with J gene TRBJ1-5; D is unclear. V was clipped by 2 bases and J by 4 bases, with 15 bases between them. This CDR3 is built from 16 residues. The germline V gene has CDR1 SEHNR and CDR2 FQNEAQ (reference sequence). The CDR3 here is CASSLYGSAANQPQHF. The CDR3 region has the DNA TGTGCCAGCAGCTTATACGGTTCCGCGGCAAATCAGCCCCAGCATTTT.

This chain uses TRBV20-1 with TRBJ2-3; D gene unclear. This CDR3 comprises 16 residues. Trimming left V 4 bases short and J 0 bases short, with 17 bases between. Germline CDR1 is DFQATT and CDR2 is SNEGSKA (reference sequence). CDR3 DNA sequence: TGCAGTGCTACCAATTATGTAGATCCTAGCACAGATACGCAGTATTTT. Its translation: CSATNYVDPSTDTQYF.

As to this clonotype: This may come from a read error, since a much larger clone is one base off. The gene calls are TRBV5-5 and TRBJ1-1, with TRBD1 matching over 8 bases. There are 11 residues in the CDR3. Looked up from germline, CDR1 is SGHKS and CDR2 is YYEKEE (reference sequence). The V and J ends lost 4 bases and 11 bases, in that order; junction bases with no gene match: 4. The CDR3 nucleotides read TGTGCCAGCAGCCCGGACAGGGCCGCTTTCTTT. Its protein is CASSPDRAAFF.

Here the CDR3 reads CASSGRAIGTDTQYF. CDR3 sequence (DNA): TGTGCCAGCTCCGGGAGGGCGATCGGCACAGATACGCAGTATTTT. V gene TRBV18 combines with J gene TRBJ2-3, with 8 bases that match TRBD2. Germline V CDR1 and CDR2: KGHSH, LQKENI. After removal of 6 bases from V and 1 base from J, the junction contained 6 bases not matched to a gene. The CDR3 is 15 residues long.

This clonotype was recorded a few times. The rearrangement joins TRBV18 to TRBJ2-7, with D perhaps given as TRBD1 or TRBD2 (5 bases each). Germline-derived CDR1 and CDR2 are KGHSH and LQKENI. The CDR3 runs 13 residues. V gave up 6 bases and J gave up 5 bases, with 14 bases separating them. DNA of the CDR3: TGTGCCAGCTCTGTGGAGGAGGACAACGAGCAGTACGTC. The encoded protein is CASSVEEDNEQYV.

This clonotype was found a few times. The genes are TRBV7-9 and TRBJ1-2; D not resolved. The germline V gene encodes CDR1 SEHNR and CDR2 FQNEAQ (reference sequence). This CDR3 comprises 15 residues. The germline V and J ends were trimmed by 4 bases and 5 bases, with 17 bases remaining between them. In DNA, the CDR3 is TGTGCCAGCAGCTCATGGGGTAGAGCGGAATATGGCTACACCTTC. It encodes CASSSWGRAEYGYTF.

This clonotype has a count of ten or more. The chain recombines TRBV12-3 or TRBV12-4 with TRBJ2-3; no reliable D call. V was trimmed by 6 bases and J by 3 bases, leaving 4 bases between them. CDR3 length equals 11 residues. DNA of the CDR3: TGTGCCAGCAGCTTTACAGATACGCAGTATTTT. Encoded protein: CASSFTDTQYF.

This clonotype was seen a handful of times. The rearrangement uses TRBV27 and TRBJ2-7; D not certain. The V gene's germline CDR1 is MNHEY and CDR2 SMNVEV (reference sequence). V was shortened by 3 bases and J by 4 bases, with 10 bases between the two germline ends. There are 13 residues in the CDR3. The CDR3 DNA sequence: TGTGCCAGCAGTTTTGGCCCCCGATACGAGCAGTACGTC. This sequence encodes CASSFGPRYEQYV.

The genes are TRBV12-3 or TRBV12-4 and TRBJ2-1; D possibly corresponds to TRBD2 (5 bases). CDR3 length equals 13 residues. Trimming stripped 3 bases from V and 9 bases from J, with 12 bases between. The CDR3 nucleotides are TGTGCCAGCAGTTTCCTGGGGAGTGGTGAGCAGTTCTTC. It yields the protein CASSFLGSGEQFF.

V gene TRBV10-3 combines with J gene TRBJ2-5; TRBD2 matches at 14 bases. The CDR3 spans 16 residues. With V trimmed by 6 bases and J by 3 bases, 6 bases remained unmatched. CDR1 ENHRY and CDR2 SYGVKD come from the germline V gene. CDR3 sequence: CAIRETSGGEKETQYF. CDR3 DNA sequence: TGTGCCATCAGGGAGACTAGCGGGGGGGAGAAAGAGACCCAGTACTTC.

The chain employs TRBV10-1 and TRBJ2-3; D gene ambiguous. The CDR3 consists of 14 residues. The germline CDR1 and CDR2 sequences are WNHNN and SYGVQD (reference sequence). The V end was cut by 7 bases, the J end by 3 bases, with 14 bases between. The CDR3 bases are TGCGCCAGCATCTGGCGGATATGGACAGATACGCAGTATTTT. Encoded protein: CASIWRIWTDTQYF.

There are a few counts of this clonotype. This chain joins TRBV2 and TRBJ2-2; no firm D call. The CDR3 has 14 amino acids. Trimming took off 4 bases at V and 9 bases at J, with 15 bases between the two ends. Germline values: CDR1 SNHLY, CDR2 FYNNEI. The CDR3 here is CASSVDQGPRELFF. CDR3 in DNA: TGTGCCAGCAGTGTAGATCAAGGGCCGAGGGAGCTGTTTTTT.

This sequence joins TRBV7-8 and TRBJ1-5; the match to TRBD1 covers 9 bases. The CDR3 length is 15 residues. Germline V gene lookup returns CDR1 SGHVS and CDR2 FQNEAQ. Germline trimming cut 1 base from V and 3 bases from J; bases unmatched to any gene: 1. The CDR3 loop is CASSLDRGLNQPQHF. CDR3 bases: TGTGCCAGCAGCTTAGACAGGGGGCTCAATCAGCCCCAGCATTTT.

This clonotype was picked up a small number of times. V usage is TRBV20-1 and J usage is TRBJ2-7; possibly TRBD2 for D (6 bases). Germline CDR1 is DFQATT and CDR2 is SNEGSKA (reference sequence). The V gene lost 4 bases and the J gene lost 6 bases, with 22 bases spanning the gap. The CDR3 contains 15 residues. The CDR3 nucleotides read TGCAGTGCTACCATCCTCGGGGGTCTCTTAGTCGAGCAGTACTTC. Encoded protein: CSATILGGLLVEQYF.

This chain links TRBV12-3 or TRBV12-4 with TRBJ2-3; possible D gene TRBD1, 8 bases. The CDR3 is made up of 15 amino acids. V was shortened by 6 bases and J by 7 bases, with 20 bases between the two germline ends. In nucleotides, the CDR3 is TGTGCCAGCAGACCGACAGGGGAGGGCCGGAATACGCAGTATTTT. As protein: CASRPTGEGRNTQYF.

This clonotype was counted at least ten times. V usage is TRBV4-1 and J usage is TRBJ1-2; D unclear. This CDR3 is built from 15 residues. V lost 0 bases to trimming and J lost 4 bases, with 12 bases between them. Per germline, CDR1 MGHRA and CDR2 YSYEKL. CDR3 protein: CASSQEGRARYGYTF. The CDR3 DNA is TGCGCCAGCAGCCAAGAAGGCCGCGCGCGCTATGGCTACACCTTC.

This clonotype was detected a few times. The genes are TRBV4-1 and TRBJ2-5, with a tentative D call TRBD2 (5 bases). CDR1 MGHRA and CDR2 YSYEKL come from the germline V gene. The V end was cut by 2 bases, the J end by 6 bases, with 7 bases between. The CDR3 loop spans 12 amino acids. The CDR3 protein is CASSQSGKTQYF. The DNA of the CDR3 is TGCGCCAGCAGCCAATCGGGAAAGACCCAGTACTTC.

This clonotype was recorded at least ten times. The CDR3 DNA sequence: TGTGCCAGCAGTTTTCGGGGGTGGGGCAATCAGCCCCAGCATTTT. Protein product: CASSFRGWGNQPQHF. The chain combines TRBV12-3 or TRBV12-4 with TRBJ1-5; possible D gene TRBD1, 5 bases. V lost 3 bases and J lost 2, with 11 bases in between. The CDR3 loop spans 15 amino acids.

The sample holds one count of this clonotype. This chain uses TRBV15 with TRBJ1-5, with D unresolved. Trimming shortened V by 3 bases and J by 3 bases, and 3 bases separated the two germline ends. This CDR3 region has 12 residues. Germline V gene lookup returns CDR1 LNHNV and CDR2 YYDKDF (reference sequence). The CDR3 region has the DNA TGTGCCACCAGCAGCGACAATCAGCCCCAGCATTTT. This translates into CATSSDNQPQHF.

The chain employs TRBV6-6 and TRBJ2-7; D unresolved. V gave up 2 bases and J gave up 2 bases, with 10 bases separating them. The CDR3 runs to 14 residues. Germline V gene lookup returns CDR1 MNHNY and CDR2 SVGAGI (reference sequence). As DNA, the CDR3 is TGTGCCAGCAGTTACCCGGACCGGGCCTACGAGCAGTACTTC. This encodes CASSYPDRAYEQYF.